This T cell receptor beta chain was retrieved from a study of T cells after yellow fever vaccination. Study-level information: Researchers used SMART-Seq v4 Ultra Low Input to prepare fractions that had low cell numbers. Study-level results: The CD4 and CD8 compartments had a small share of their clonotypes in common. Most clones from primary vaccination were detected again post-booster (around 96% CD4, 88% CD8).

V lost 3 bases and J 3 bases, leaving 11 bases between the germline ends. This CDR3 is 15 amino acids long. Germline CDR1 reads LGHNA; CDR2 reads YNFKEQ. This clonotype has a handful of counts. The antigen remains undetermined. A 5'RACE template-switching step, the method used to make TCR cDNA, added a universal primer site and UMIs. Each CDR3 protein is one row after TCRdb ran MiXCR on the 5' RACE reads. The sample has 350,000 to 550,000 distinct CDR3 sequences; around 20% are singletons. The clonotype comes from a man aged 18 to 35 who received the YFV17D yellow fever vaccine. The sample in question was PBMCs, obtained before the yellow fever booster vaccination. The chain links TRBV4-2 to TRBJ2-2, with D possibly being TRBD2 (6 bases). Here the CDR3 DNA reads TGTGCCAGCAGCCAGGGACTCGTGGACACCGGGGAGCTGTTTTTT. Translation: CASSQGLVDTGELFF.